These 32 T cell receptor beta chains were all obtained from the same sample, sequenced in a study of blood T cell repertoires in COVID-19. TCRdb's copy holds only in-frame clones and misses some; the assay was immunoSEQ multiplex PCR. Seen here are hundreds of thousands of clones, over 70% observed once, and the top ten hold 3% to 3.5%. The sequenced material came from peripheral blood. Receptor source: a woman aged 80 or older with acute or convalescent COVID-19.

This chain links TRBV5-5 with TRBJ1-6; 8 bases align to TRBD1. Germline loops: CDR1 SGHKS, CDR2 YYEKEE (reference sequence). The junction had 9 bases not matched to a gene; V was cut back by 0 bases and J by 10 bases. CDR3 length: 16 residues. CDR3 coding DNA: TGTGCCAGCAGCTTGGCGGTGGACAGGGTGAGATCACCCCTCCACTTT. Residues: CASSLAVDRVRSPLHF.

The chain combines TRBV25-1 with TRBJ2-2; perhaps TRBD1 as D (6 bases). The germline V gene has CDR1 MGHDK and CDR2 SYGVNS. CDR3 size: 15 residues. V lost 6 bases and J lost 6, with 17 bases in between. The CDR3, as DNA: TGTGCCAGCAGCCTTGAATATCCAGGGGCCGGGGAGCTGTTTTTT. Translated, it gives CASSLEYPGAGELFF.

This chain connects TRBV15 to TRBJ1-1; D gene ambiguous. The CDR3 is 13 amino acids. The V gene lost 5 bases and the J gene lost 1 base, with 8 bases spanning the gap. The germline V gene has CDR1 LNHNV and CDR2 YYDKDF (reference sequence). CDR3 nucleotide sequence: TGTGCCACCAGCTCACAACAGAACACTGAAGCTTTCTTT. It yields the protein CATSSQQNTEAFF.

As DNA, the CDR3 is TGTGCCAGCAGCCAAGGACAGGCCGAGACCCAGTACTTC. It codes for CASSQGQAETQYF. The chain uses TRBV3-1 (or the pseudogene TRBV3-2) and TRBJ2-5; perhaps TRBD1 as D (6 bases). The V gene lost 1 base and the J gene lost 5 bases, with 8 bases spanning the gap. Germline V CDR1 and CDR2: LGHDT, YNNKEL (reference sequence). This CDR3 region has 13 residues.

The genes are TRBV30 and TRBJ1-1, with TRBD1 matching over 7 bases. Germline V gene sequence: CDR1 GTSNPN, CDR2 SVGIG (reference sequence). V trimming: 5 bases; J trimming: 4 bases; junction bases outside the gene matches: 7. This CDR3 has 13 amino acids. The CDR3 protein is CAWSPPGGTEAFF. The CDR3 DNA is TGTGCCTGGTCACCCCCAGGGGGCACTGAAGCTTTCTTT.

A single count supports this clone. This chain uses TRBV5-1 with TRBJ2-3; 13 bases fit TRBD2. CDR1 and CDR2 from the germline V gene are SGHRS and YFSETQ. The CDR3 covers 16 residues. The V gene end was trimmed by 3 bases and the J gene end by 4 bases; junction bases not matched to a gene: 5. The CDR3 spells CASSSRTSGGADTQYF. The CDR3 nucleotides read TGCGCCAGCAGCTCCAGGACTAGCGGGGGCGCAGATACGCAGTATTTT.

This clone was found a few times. V usage is TRBV2 and J usage is TRBJ1-5; D not certain. The germline V and J ends were trimmed by 4 bases and 0 bases, with 10 bases remaining between them. Germline V CDR1 and CDR2: SNHLY, FYNNEI. The CDR3 consists of 15 residues. The CDR3 bases are TGTGCCAGCAGTGTTATTCCAGTTAGCAATCAGCCCCAGCATTTT. This gives the protein CASSVIPVSNQPQHF.

The chain couples TRBV6-5 to TRBJ2-7, with 7 bases lining up with TRBD1. The J segment lost 1 base and the V segment lost 0 bases, leaving 3 bases of the junction unmatched. The CDR3 has 15 residues. Germline CDR1 reads MNHEY; CDR2 reads SVGAGI. CDR3 sequence reads: CASSYSGDRSYEQYF. The DNA of the CDR3 is TGTGCCAGCAGTTACTCGGGGGACAGATCCTACGAGCAGTACTTC.

The chain combines TRBV30 with TRBJ2-1, with 8 bases lining up with TRBD2. The V segment lost 0 bases and the J segment 3 bases; nucleotides outside the gene matches: 4. The CDR3 length is 15 residues. From germline, CDR1 is GTSNPN and CDR2 SVGIG (reference sequence). CDR3 DNA sequence: TGTGCCTGGAGTGTTAGGACTAGCAGCTACAATGAGCAGTTCTTC. As protein: CAWSVRTSSYNEQFF.

The chain recombines TRBV5-1 with TRBJ2-7; D possibly corresponds to TRBD1 (6 bases). V lost 3 bases to trimming and J lost 1 base, with 11 bases between them. The CDR3 contains 14 residues. Germline V CDR1 and CDR2: SGHRS, YFSETQ. The CDR3 sequence: CASSYITGSYEQYF. As DNA, the CDR3 is TGCGCCAGCAGCTATATTACAGGGTCCTACGAGCAGTACTTC. The complete variable domain, with remaining parts taken from reference TRBV5-1 and TRBJ2-7, reads KAGVTQTPRYLIKTRGQQVTLSCSPISGHRSVSWYQQTPGQGLQFLFEYFSETQRNKGNFPGRFSGRQFSNSRSEMNVSTLELGDSALYLCASSYITGSYEQYFGPGTRLTVT.

This chain connects TRBV7-9 to TRBJ2-3; D is possibly TRBD2 (5 bases). Trimming stripped 6 bases from V and 0 bases from J, with 16 bases between. Germline V gene sequence: CDR1 SEHNR, CDR2 FQNEAQ (reference sequence). The CDR3 has 16 residues. In DNA form, the CDR3 reads TGTGCCAGCAGTATAGATCTAGCACCGAGCACAGATACGCAGTATTTT. Amino acid sequence: CASSIDLAPSTDTQYF.

This sequence joins TRBV29-1 and TRBJ1-1; 9 nucleotides align to TRBD1. Germline values: CDR1 SQVTM, CDR2 ANQGSEA. This CDR3 has 15 amino acids. J gave up 10 bases and V 1 base, and 13 bases lay outside the gene matches. CDR3 sequence (DNA): TGCAGCGTTGAAGGTACCGTCCGGGACAGGGTAAGAGCTTTCTTT. As protein: CSVEGTVRDRVRAFF. The full variable domain, completed using reference TRBV29-1 and TRBJ1-1, is SAVISQKPSRDICQRGTSLTIQCQVDSQVTMMFWYRQQPGQSLTLIATANQGSEATYESGFVIDKFPISRPNLTFSTLTVSNMSPEDSSIYLCSVEGTVRDRVRAFFGQGTRLTVV.

The chain employs TRBV7-3 and TRBJ2-2; 7 bases are shared with TRBD1. J was trimmed by 0 bases and V by 1 base; bases with no gene match: 5. The germline V gene has CDR1 SGHTA and CDR2 FQGTGA. The CDR3 runs to 17 residues. CDR3 amino acids: CASSLNPQGANTGELFF. CDR3 DNA: TGTGCCAGCAGCTTAAACCCCCAGGGGGCGAACACCGGGGAGCTGTTTTTT.

This rearrangement joins TRBV6-5 to TRBJ2-7, with TRBD2 matching 8 bases. Germline CDR1 is MNHEY and CDR2 is SVGAGI. The CDR3 covers 13 residues. V was clipped by 6 bases and J by 7 bases; unmatched bases: 8. The CDR3 DNA is TGTGCCAGCAGACCGGGCGGGGGGCGTGAGCAGTACTTC. Its translation: CASRPGGGREQYF.

This clone has just one count. The V and J genes are TRBV11-3 and TRBJ2-1; 7 positions agree with TRBD2. The CDR3 has 14 residues. Trimming took 5 bases from V and 8 from J; bases not matched to a gene: 9. Germline assignment: CDR1 SGHNT and CDR2 YENEEA. DNA of the CDR3: TGTGCCAGCAGCCCAGGACTAGTGGGTGATGAGCAGTTCTTC. Translation: CASSPGLVGDEQFF.

This chain uses TRBV21-1 with TRBJ2-7; the table's D call, TRBD2, has no DNA check behind it. TRBV21-1 is classified as a pseudogene. The CDR3 is made up of 19 amino acids. Written as DNA, the CDR3 is TGTGCCAGCAGCAAAGGCATGAGGCTAGCGGGGGGAAGCTCCTACGAGCAGTACTTC. Its protein is CASSKGMRLAGGSSYEQYF.

The V call is TRBV27, the J call TRBJ1-4; TRBD1 matches 9 bases. The CDR3 totals 13 residues. After removal of 11 bases from V and 6 bases from J, the junction contained 7 bases not matched to a gene. The germline gives CDR1 MNHEY, CDR2 SMNVEV (reference sequence). CDR3: CARTGGMDEKLFF. Written as DNA, the CDR3 is TGTGCCCGTACAGGGGGCATGGATGAAAAACTGTTTTTT.

The chain recombines TRBV5-4 with TRBJ2-5, with 7 bases aligning to TRBD2. Unmatched junction bases numbered 4, after V lost 0 bases and J lost 2 bases. Germline-derived CDR1 and CDR2 are SGHNT and YYREEE (reference sequence). The CDR3 has 15 amino acids. Here the CDR3 reads CASSLVGGRQETQYF. The CDR3 region has the DNA TGTGCCAGCAGCTTGGTGGGCGGGAGACAAGAGACCCAGTACTTC.

This clone was counted a few times. The chain employs TRBV19 and TRBJ1-2, with a weak D call TRBD1 (6 bases). Between the trimmed V and J ends, which lost 7 bases and 3 bases, there was a span of 12 bases. The CDR3 is 13 amino acids. The germline V gene has CDR1 LNHDA and CDR2 SQIVND (reference sequence). The CDR3 DNA follows: TGTGCCAGTACTCGGGACACCGACTATGGCTACACCTTC. This sequence encodes CASTRDTDYGYTF.

The chain employs TRBV18 and TRBJ1-4; D may be TRBD1 (5 bases). CDR1 is KGHSH and CDR2 is LQKENI in the germline V gene. CDR3 length: 15 residues. Trimming shortened V by 2 bases and J by 8 bases, and 15 bases separated the two germline ends. The CDR3 is CASSPMTGDIEKLFF. The CDR3 nucleotides read TGTGCCAGCTCACCAATGACGGGGGATATAGAAAAACTGTTTTTT.

The chain couples TRBV6-4 to TRBJ1-2, with D maybe TRBD1 (6 bases). The CDR3 sequence is 13 residues long. CDR1 MRHNA and CDR2 SNTAGT come from the germline V gene. V gave up 5 bases and J gave up 2 bases, with 9 bases separating them. For the CDR3, the DNA is TGTGCCAGCAGTATCGACAGGAACTATGGCTACACCTTC. Translated: CASSIDRNYGYTF.

CDR3 amino acids: CASSDGGQGRAFF. The CDR3 DNA sequence: TGTGCCAGCAGTGATGGTGGACAGGGTAGGGCTTTCTTT. The chain carries TRBV2 and TRBJ1-1; TRBD1 matches 8 bases. CDR3 length: 13 amino acids. Trimming cost V 3 bases and J 11 bases; bases outside gene matches: 8. The germline V gene has CDR1 SNHLY and CDR2 FYNNEI.

V gene TRBV18 combines with J gene TRBJ1-4; 8 bases agree with TRBD1. Germline values: CDR1 KGHSH, CDR2 LQKENI. The CDR3 length is 14 residues. Trimming cost V 0 bases and J 6 bases; bases outside gene matches: 0. This CDR3 reads CASSPPGQDEKLFF. CDR3 in DNA: TGTGCCAGCTCACCACCGGGACAGGATGAAAAACTGTTTTTT.

V and J are TRBV7-9 and TRBJ1-1; D not resolved. Germline CDR1 and CDR2: SEHNR and FQNEAQ (reference sequence). V was shortened by 0 bases and J by 4 bases, with 15 bases between the two germline ends. This CDR3 comprises 16 residues. The CDR3 region is CASSLARVGAGTEAFF. CDR3 sequence (DNA): TGTGCCAGCAGCTTAGCGCGCGTGGGCGCGGGCACTGAAGCTTTCTTT. The whole variable domain, filled in from reference TRBV7-9 and TRBJ1-1, reads DTGVSQNPRHKITKRGQNVTFRCDPISEHNRLYWYRQTLGQGPEFLTYFQNEAQLEKSRLLSDRFSAERPKGSFSTLEIQRTEQGDSAMYLCASSLARVGAGTEAFFGQGTRLTVV.

This clone was seen only once. Other DNA sequences in the sample encode the same CDR3. The chain couples TRBV7-2 to TRBJ2-3; D is perhaps TRBD1 (6 bases). The CDR3 has 13 amino acids. Germline-derived CDR1 and CDR2 are SGHTA and FQGNSA. Trimming left V 4 bases short and J 5 bases short, with 10 bases between. CDR3 loop: CASSSRGGDTQYF. Here the CDR3 DNA reads TGTGCCAGCAGCTCAAGAGGGGGAGATACGCAGTATTTT. Drawing the rest from reference TRBV7-2 and TRBJ2-3, the complete variable domain is GAGVSQSPSNKVTEKGKDVELRCDPISGHTALYWYRQSLGQGLEFLIYFQGNSAPDKSGLPSDRFSAERTGGSVSTLTIQRTQQEDSAVYLCASSSRGGDTQYFGPGTRLTVL.

This chain uses TRBV5-6 with TRBJ2-7; tentatively, D is TRBD1 (5 bases). Per germline, CDR1 SGHDT and CDR2 YYEEEE. Trimming removed 2 bases from V and 3 bases from J, with 15 bases in between. The CDR3 spans 15 residues. CDR3 sequence (DNA): TGTGCCAGCAGCTTCCGGACAACCCGAATCTACGAGCAGTACTTC. Its protein is CASSFRTTRIYEQYF.

The chain employs TRBV15 and TRBJ2-3; the D gene is possibly TRBD2 (6 bases). V gave up 1 base and J gave up 5 bases, with 10 bases separating them. Looked up from germline, CDR1 is LNHNV and CDR2 is YYDKDF (reference sequence). This CDR3 region has 14 residues. CDR3 sequence (DNA): TGTGCCACCAGCAGAGGGGGGGATGGAGATACGCAGTATTTT. This translates into CATSRGGDGDTQYF.

V gene TRBV6-6 combines with J gene TRBJ1-1, with D perhaps matching TRBD1 (6 bases). The ends were cut back, 6 bases at V and 10 bases at J, with 18 bases in the middle. The CDR3 sequence is 13 residues long. The germline V gene has CDR1 MNHNY and CDR2 SVGAGI (reference sequence). The CDR3 region is CASSPDRKTGAFF. The CDR3 DNA is TGTGCCAGCAGCCCCGACAGGAAGACAGGAGCTTTCTTT.

The chain combines TRBV3-1 (or the pseudogene TRBV3-2) with TRBJ2-1; TRBD1 matches 7 bases. The V segment lost 7 bases and the J segment 7 bases; nucleotides outside the gene matches: 7. The V gene's germline CDR1 is LGHDT and CDR2 YNNKEL (reference sequence). The CDR3 is 13 amino acids. This chain's CDR3 is CASKGAWGNEQFF. The CDR3 DNA sequence: TGTGCCAGCAAGGGGGCGTGGGGGAATGAGCAGTTCTTC.

The rearrangement uses TRBV9 and TRBJ1-4; perhaps TRBD1 as D (5 bases). Germline V gene sequence: CDR1 SGDLS, CDR2 YYNGEE. V was shortened by 4 bases and J by 0 bases, with 22 bases between the two germline ends. CDR3 length equals 19 residues. The CDR3 loop reads CASSLRGTPGFATNEKLFF. The CDR3, as DNA: TGTGCCAGCAGCCTGCGGGGGACCCCCGGATTTGCAACTAATGAAAAACTGTTTTTT.

The rearrangement joins TRBV7-2 to TRBJ2-7; 12 bases are shared with TRBD1. Unmatched junction bases numbered 11, after V lost 7 bases and J lost 4 bases. In germline, CDR1 is SGHTA, CDR2 FQGNSA. This CDR3 has 16 amino acids. The CDR3 coding sequence is TGTGCCAGCACCATAAGGGCGGGACAGGGGGCATACGAGCAGTACTTC. Encoded protein: CASTIRAGQGAYEQYF. Full variable domain (outside the CDR3, taken from reference TRBV7-2 and TRBJ2-7): GAGVSQSPSNKVTEKGKDVELRCDPISGHTALYWYRQSLGQGLEFLIYFQGNSAPDKSGLPSDRFSAERTGGSVSTLTIQRTQQEDSAVYLCASTIRAGQGAYEQYFGPGTRLTVT.

This chain uses TRBV3-1 (or the pseudogene TRBV3-2) with TRBJ2-6; D is possibly TRBD1 (6 bases). Germline-derived CDR1 and CDR2 are LGHDT and YNNKEL (reference sequence). CDR3 length: 15 amino acids. V shed 4 bases and J shed 0 bases, with 7 bases lying between them. Here the CDR3 reads CASSLQGSGANVLTF. The CDR3 nucleotides read TGTGCCAGCAGCCTACAGGGCTCTGGGGCCAACGTCCTGACTTTC.